This T cell receptor (beta chain) was recovered during a study of blood T cell repertoires in COVID-19. The germline CDR1 and CDR2 sequences are KGHDR and SFDVKD. V shed 4 bases and J 5 bases; nucleotides not matched to a gene: 6. The CDR3 has 14 residues. Sequencing was performed with immunoSEQ multiplex PCR; in TCRdb, only in-frame clones are kept and a portion is missing. This sample has 340,000 or so clones; about 86% occur once, and the top ten carry around 4.4%. The receptor was derived from a woman between 40 and 55 years old with acute COVID-19. Source material: PBMCs or T cells enriched from blood (not recorded which). The genes are TRBV24-1 and TRBJ2-5, with 7 bases fitting TRBD2. The CDR3 spells CATSDPGGGETQYF. The CDR3 DNA reads TGTGCCACCAGTGACCCGGGGGGTGGGGAGACCCAGTACTTC.